A selection of T cell receptor beta chains follows, all from one sample in a study of identical twins. One entry per CDR3 protein, called by TCRdb with MiXCR from the 5' RACE reads. Here the sample spans roughly 250,000 distinct CDR3 sequences, 7% to 8.5% being singletons. This sample also belongs to another study, concerning yellow fever vaccine responses in identical twins.

Sequencing input: CD8+ T cells sorted from blood. The receptors originated from a woman aged 18-29 years in good health. Each CDR3 is given without its conserved first and last residue. The order of the fields is V gene, J gene, CDR3 protein.

TRBV9,TRBJ2-1,ASSVTGGDVSGQF
TRBV12-3/TRBV12-4,TRBJ1-5,ASSLGGVSNQPQH
TRBV20-1,TRBJ2-7,SARDIGTSASYEQY
TRBV9,TRBJ2-3,ASSVVAGGIDTQY
TRBV2,TRBJ2-7,ASSGLKTYEQY
TRBV3-1,TRBJ2-3,ASSQDLGVADTQY
TRBV29-1,TRBJ2-6,SALPGTSGANVLT
TRBV9,TRBJ2-2,ASSVASRGAGELF
TRBV29-1,TRBJ1-2,SVYTQGEVGYGYT
TRBV28,TRBJ2-7,ASSFTSYYEQY
TRBV20-1,TRBJ2-1,SASPTSDNEQF
TRBV7-9,TRBJ1-1,ASSPNRNTEAF
TRBV7-8,TRBJ1-4,ASSARVGKLF
TRBV12-3/TRBV12-4,TRBJ2-7,ASSFVEGVREQY
TRBV11-1,TRBJ2-2,ASSLVGRDGELF
TRBV24-1,TRBJ2-1,ATRGDRGEQF
TRBV9,TRBJ1-1,ASSVGLSNTEAF
TRBV7-6,TRBJ2-1,ASSLVAASYNEQF
TRBV7-2,TRBJ1-1,ASSSKENMNTEAF
TRBV12-3/TRBV12-4,TRBJ2-3,ASRGLDSPGDTQY
TRBV12-3/TRBV12-4,TRBJ2-5,ASRPRGAGGQETQY
TRBV7-9,TRBJ2-1,ASSFYQGAYNEQF
TRBV12-3/TRBV12-4,TRBJ2-7,ASSLAADYEQY
TRBV25-1,TRBJ2-4,ASSEYEGNIQY
TRBV12-3/TRBV12-4,TRBJ1-2,ASSPRYETNYGYT
TRBV27,TRBJ2-1,ASSLAASPYNEQF
TRBV29-1,TRBJ1-2,SVEDRPQTGTHYGYT
TRBV21-1,TRBJ2-1,ASSKKRGHNEQF
TRBV3-1,TRBJ2-5,ASSGIQETQY
TRBV5-6,TRBJ2-1,ASSDYYNEQF
TRBV15,TRBJ1-6,ATSNGRQNSPLH
TRBV3-1,TRBJ2-1,ASSQDRVGYNEQF
TRBV10-3,TRBJ2-1,AISESDPAGEQF
TRBV2,TRBJ2-7,ASRPARDSNSYEQY
TRBV7-8,TRBJ2-3,ASSLESVDTQY
TRBV9,TRBJ1-1,ASSPTGGFTEAF
TRBV29-1,TRBJ1-2,SVEDPAGLGYT
TRBV10-2,TRBJ2-5,ASSTPGDSGGYPGTQY
TRBV5-6,TRBJ2-5,ASSLDLSGQETQY
TRBV5-5,TRBJ2-7,ASSPLTGGLYEQY
TRBV24-1,TRBJ2-5,ATSDRRLAGDQETQY
TRBV4-1,TRBJ2-7,ASSQETGLARLYEQY
TRBV6-5,TRBJ2-3,ASSYEAGVTDTQY
TRBV7-9,TRBJ2-5,ASRTSEETQY
TRBV6-1,TRBJ2-1,ASSEVRTSGTNEQF
TRBV28,TRBJ1-2,ASSPGQGTYGYT
TRBV19,TRBJ2-5,ASSIGEETQY
TRBV6-1,TRBJ2-1,ASSQSGTGFLEQF
TRBV28,TRBJ2-1,ATEAPGGEQF
TRBV24-1,TRBJ2-3,ATSPFGAGEDTQY
TRBV7-9,TRBJ2-3,ASSLRLADTQY
TRBV5-1,TRBJ2-2,ASIGLNTGELF
TRBV7-8,TRBJ2-5,ASSLVLQETQY